The next 30 T cell receptor beta chains were all read from a single sample in a study of blood T cell repertoires in COVID-19 (TCRdb year 2020). Libraries were prepared through the immunoSEQ multiplex PCR assay. Entries here come from immuneACCESS through TCRdb and include only in-frame sequences with V and J called. Some clones fail to appear in such tables; in the studies checked, an unresolved V gene covers under half of the shortfall, and the cause of the remainder is unknown. The sample records roughly 330,000 clones, around 87% of which are singletons. Of the sample, approximately 4% is held by the ten largest clones. Material for sequencing was peripheral blood. These receptors were collected from a woman in her forties or fifties with active or convalescent COVID-19.

This clone was seen a single time. This chain uses TRBV3-1 (or the pseudogene TRBV3-2) with TRBJ2-1, with a tentative D call TRBD2 (5 bases). Germline V gene sequence: CDR1 LGHDT, CDR2 YNNKEL (reference sequence). Trimming took 1 base from V and 9 from J, leaving 10 bases between them. There are 13 residues in the CDR3. The DNA for the CDR3 is TGTGCCAGCAGCCAAGTCGGGGTGGTTGAGCAGTTCTTC. Translation gives CASSQVGVVEQFF.

The V call is TRBV20-1, the J call TRBJ2-5, with 8 bases fitting TRBD2. The germline V gene encodes CDR1 DFQATT and CDR2 SNEGSKA (reference sequence). There are 11 residues in the CDR3. CDR3: CSGTRSETQYF. Written as DNA, the CDR3 is TGCAGCGGGACTAGGAGCGAGACCCAGTACTTC.

The V and J genes are TRBV30 and TRBJ2-1; 9 bases map to TRBD2. The CDR3 is 16 amino acids. Germline CDR1 reads GTSNPN; CDR2 reads SVGIG (reference sequence). The J segment lost 8 bases and the V segment lost 5 bases, leaving 16 bases of the junction unmatched. The CDR3 here is CAWGPAGAGGRHEQFF. Written as DNA, the CDR3 is TGTGCCTGGGGGCCTGCGGGAGCGGGGGGACGTCATGAGCAGTTCTTC.

This chain joins TRBV20-1 and TRBJ1-1; 8 bases are shared with TRBD1. The CDR3 contains 11 residues. From germline, CDR1 is DFQATT and CDR2 SNEGSKA (reference sequence). J lost 11 bases, V lost 7 bases, and 9 bases had no gene match. The CDR3 DNA reads TGCAGTGTTTGGACAGGGTTTAGCGCTTTCTTT. Translated: CSVWTGFSAFF.

This clone has just one count. The V gene is TRBV2, the J gene TRBJ1-2, with 10 bases aligning to TRBD1. The CDR3 totals 15 residues. J gave up 5 bases and V 6 bases, and 9 bases lay outside the gene matches. The germline V gene encodes CDR1 SNHLY and CDR2 FYNNEI. The CDR3 sequence is CASRGGQGLAYGYTF. CDR3 sequence (DNA): TGTGCCAGCAGGGGGGGACAGGGGCTCGCGTATGGCTACACCTTC.

This sequence joins TRBV4-2 and TRBJ2-5; 12 bases fit TRBD2. The V gene's germline CDR1 is LGHNA and CDR2 YNFKEQ. This CDR3 region has 19 residues. J lost 2 bases, V lost 0 bases, and 10 bases had no gene match. Written as DNA, the CDR3 is TGTGCCAGCAGCCAAGATGGGAGCCTAGCGGGGGGGTTACAAGAGACCCAGTACTTC. Protein sequence: CASSQDGSLAGGLQETQYF.

The CDR3 DNA reads as TGTGCCAGCAGTCCAGGGGGTAAGAACACTGAAGCTTTCTTT. This encodes CASSPGGKNTEAFF. The chain links TRBV5-4 to TRBJ1-1; TRBD1 matches 7 bases. Trimming at V came to 5 bases and at J to 1 base, leaving 5 bases not matched to a gene. This CDR3 has 14 amino acids. Germline CDR1 SGHNT, CDR2 YYREEE (reference sequence).

The gene calls are TRBV9 and TRBJ2-2; possibly TRBD2 for D (5 bases). CDR3 size: 15 residues. Germline CDR1 reads SGDLS; CDR2 reads YYNGEE. V was shortened by 0 bases and J by 5 bases, with 11 bases between the two germline ends. CDR3 residues: CASSVGSRGTGELFF. CDR3 coding DNA: TGTGCCAGCAGCGTAGGGAGCCGGGGAACCGGGGAGCTGTTTTTT. Together with reference TRBV9 and TRBJ2-2, the CDR3 gives the full variable domain: DSGVTQTPKHLITATGQRVTLRCSPRSGDLSVYWYQQSLDQGLQFLIQYYNGEERAKGNILERFSAQQFPDLHSELNLSSLELGDSALYFCASSVGSRGTGELFFGEGSRLTVL.

A single count supports this clone. The V and J genes are TRBV11-2 and TRBJ2-5, with 10 nucleotides matching TRBD2. The CDR3 extends over 16 amino acids. The V gene end was trimmed by 1 base and the J gene end by 3 bases; junction bases not matched to a gene: 5. Germline CDR1 is SGHAT and CDR2 is FQNNGV. This chain's CDR3 is CASSLGGLALEETQYF. CDR3 DNA sequence: TGTGCCAGCAGCTTAGGGGGACTAGCGTTGGAAGAGACCCAGTACTTC.

This chain uses TRBV28 with TRBJ2-7; tentatively, D is TRBD2 (6 bases). The V and J ends lost 7 bases and 1 base respectively, with 17 bases between them. Germline V gene sequence: CDR1 MDHEN, CDR2 SYDVKM. The CDR3 length is 15 residues. The CDR3 DNA reads as TGTGCCAGCATCCAAGGACTGGGGGGATCCTACGAGCAGTACTTC. As protein: CASIQGLGGSYEQYF.

This clone has a single count. The V gene is TRBV5-8, the J gene TRBJ1-5, with 9 bases lining up with TRBD1. The CDR3 contains 16 residues. From germline, CDR1 is SGHTS and CDR2 YDEGEE. V was clipped by 3 bases and J by 5 bases; unmatched bases: 9. The CDR3 sequence: CASSSGQGSRDQPQHF. The CDR3, as DNA: TGTGCCAGCAGCTCCGGACAGGGGAGCCGTGATCAGCCCCAGCATTTT.

The chain has TRBV7-2 and TRBJ1-1; weak D call: TRBD1 (6 bases). Between the trimmed V and J ends, which lost 4 bases and 6 bases, there was a span of 12 bases. The germline V gene has CDR1 SGHTA and CDR2 FQGNSA. The CDR3 runs to 13 residues. DNA for the CDR3: TGTGCCAGCAGCTCTCAAGGGGGAGCTGAAGCTTTCTTT. Residues: CASSSQGGAEAFF.

The chain links TRBV19 to TRBJ1-4; the match to TRBD1 covers 7 bases. Germline V gives CDR1 LNHDA, CDR2 SQIVND (reference sequence). Germline trimming cut 5 bases from V and 5 bases from J; bases unmatched to any gene: 8. There are 15 residues in the CDR3. CDR3 coding DNA: TGTGCCAGTAGTCCGATGACAGGGACGAATGAAAAACTGTTTTTT. Its protein is CASSPMTGTNEKLFF.

The genes are TRBV5-4 and TRBJ2-3; 7 nucleotides align to TRBD2. The germline V gene encodes CDR1 SGHNT and CDR2 YYREEE (reference sequence). This CDR3 is 17 amino acids long. The junction had 17 bases not matched to a gene; V was cut back by 4 bases and J by 6 bases. The CDR3 is CASSKETRRTGGDTQYF. The CDR3 coding sequence is TGTGCCAGCAGCAAAGAAACTCGAAGGACGGGAGGCGATACGCAGTATTTT.

This clone has at least ten counts. The rearrangement links TRBV28 to TRBJ1-4, with 8 bases aligning to TRBD1. Trimming took 10 bases from V and 10 from J; bases not matched to a gene: 17. The germline CDR1 and CDR2 sequences are MDHEN and SYDVKM. This CDR3 spans 15 amino acids. The CDR3 protein is CATYALTGARLKLFF. The CDR3 nucleotides read TGTGCCACCTATGCTTTGACAGGGGCCAGGCTAAAACTGTTTTTT.

This clone has a single count. The chain carries TRBV6-2 or TRBV6-3 and TRBJ2-7, with TRBD1 matching over 9 bases. This CDR3 contains 16 residues. CDR1 and CDR2 (germline): MNHEY, SVGEGT. Trimming cost V 1 base and J 2 bases; bases outside gene matches: 6. CDR3 in amino acids: CASSYFWDRAAYEQYF. DNA for the CDR3: TGTGCCAGCAGTTACTTTTGGGACAGGGCCGCCTACGAGCAGTACTTC.

CDR3: CASSVASGGFTDTQYF. CDR3 nucleotide sequence: TGTGCCAGCAGCGTAGCTAGCGGGGGGTTTACAGATACGCAGTATTTT. The chain is built from TRBV9 and TRBJ2-3, with TRBD2 matching 11 bases. Trimming cost V 0 bases and J 3 bases; bases outside gene matches: 3. The length of the CDR3 is 16 residues. CDR1 is SGDLS, CDR2 YYNGEE, per germline.

The sample holds one count of this clone. The chain carries TRBV11-2 and TRBJ2-1; TRBD2 matches 10 bases. Trimming cost V 2 bases and J 0 bases; bases outside gene matches: 7. The CDR3 has 18 amino acids. CDR1 is SGHAT and CDR2 is FQNNGV in the germline V gene. The CDR3 DNA sequence: TGTGCCAGCAGCTTAAGGAGCTCTAGCGGGAGCTCCTACAATGAGCAGTTCTTC. It specifies CASSLRSSSGSSYNEQFF. Using reference TRBV11-2 and TRBJ2-1 for the parts outside the CDR3, the full variable domain is EAGVAQSPRYKIIEKRQSVAFWCNPISGHATLYWYQQILGQGPKLLIQFQNNGVVDDSQLPKDRFSAERLKGVDSTLKIQPAKLEDSAVYLCASSLRSSSGSSYNEQFFGPGTRLTVL.

The V and J genes are TRBV12-3 or TRBV12-4 and TRBJ1-1; D is uncertain. The CDR3 sequence is 12 residues long. V was cut by 6 bases and J by 4 bases, with 9 bases left in between. The CDR3 DNA follows: TGTGCCAGCAGCGTCAGTGGCACTGAAGCTTTCTTT. It translates to CASSVSGTEAFF.

This clone was counted a few times. V usage is TRBV30 and J usage is TRBJ1-2; D unclear. CDR1 and CDR2 (germline): GTSNPN, SVGIG (reference sequence). This CDR3 comprises 13 residues. V was clipped by 2 bases and J by 3 bases, with 10 bases between them. In DNA, the CDR3 is TGTGCCTGGAGTAGTGCCGGGTACTATGGCTACACCTTC. Its protein product is CAWSSAGYYGYTF.

The chain employs TRBV7-8 and TRBJ1-5, with D possibly being TRBD1 (6 bases). The CDR3 has 15 residues. Trimming removed 0 bases at V and 2 bases at J, with 8 bases between. The germline V gene has CDR1 SGHVS and CDR2 FQNEAQ. CDR3 amino acids: CASSLAGGGNQPQHF. The CDR3 coding sequence is TGTGCCAGCAGCTTAGCAGGGGGGGGCAATCAGCCCCAGCATTTT.

V gene TRBV24-1 combines with J gene TRBJ2-1, with 10 bases that match TRBD1. From germline, CDR1 is KGHDR and CDR2 SFDVKD. This CDR3 region has 17 residues. V was clipped by 4 bases and J by 5 bases; unmatched bases: 10. As DNA, the CDR3 is TGTGCCACCAGTGACACGGCCGGGACAGGGGTCCACAATGAGCAGTTCTTC. Protein: CATSDTAGTGVHNEQFF.

The chain has TRBV5-4 and TRBJ2-5; TRBD1 agrees at 7 bases. There are 14 residues in the CDR3. Unmatched junction bases numbered 6, after V lost 4 bases and J lost 3 bases. Germline-derived CDR1 and CDR2 are SGHNT and YYREEE (reference sequence). The CDR3 DNA follows: TGTGCCAGCAGCAGGGGGCGCGGTGAAGAGACCCAGTACTTC. Protein: CASSRGRGEETQYF.

This rearrangement joins TRBV28 to TRBJ2-7; tentative D call: TRBD1 (6 bases). The V end lost 3 bases, the J end lost 0 bases, and 9 bases lay between the germline ends. This CDR3 spans 14 amino acids. Germline lookup yields CDR1 MDHEN and CDR2 SYDVKM. As DNA, the CDR3 is TGTGCCAGCAGTTTGGGGGCCAGCTCCTACGAGCAGTACTTC. Translated: CASSLGASSYEQYF.

The chain is built from TRBV5-1 and TRBJ2-3; D is possibly TRBD1 (5 bases). V was shortened by 0 bases and J by 2 bases, with 10 bases between the two germline ends. The CDR3 runs to 15 residues. Germline assignment: CDR1 SGHRS and CDR2 YFSETQ. Here the CDR3 reads CASSLEGQNTDTQYF. The CDR3 DNA follows: TGCGCCAGCAGCTTGGAGGGGCAGAACACAGATACGCAGTATTTT. The full variable domain, completed using reference TRBV5-1 and TRBJ2-3, is KAGVTQTPRYLIKTRGQQVTLSCSPISGHRSVSWYQQTPGQGLQFLFEYFSETQRNKGNFPGRFSGRQFSNSRSEMNVSTLELGDSALYLCASSLEGQNTDTQYFGPGTRLTVL.

This rearrangement joins TRBV9 to TRBJ2-7; 8 nucleotides agree with TRBD1. Germline V gene data show CDR1 as SGDLS and CDR2 as YYNGEE. The junction had 2 bases not matched to a gene; V was cut back by 0 bases and J by 3 bases. The CDR3 totals 14 residues. In DNA form, the CDR3 reads TGTGCCAGCAGCGTAGGGACAGGGTTCTACGAGCAGTACTTC. This sequence encodes CASSVGTGFYEQYF. Full variable domain (outside the CDR3, taken from reference TRBV9 and TRBJ2-7): DSGVTQTPKHLITATGQRVTLRCSPRSGDLSVYWYQQSLDQGLQFLIQYYNGEERAKGNILERFSAQQFPDLHSELNLSSLELGDSALYFCASSVGTGFYEQYFGPGTRLTVT.

CDR3 nucleotides: TGCGCCAGCAGCCAAGACCTTGCAGGGAACGAGCAGTACTTC. This codes for CASSQDLAGNEQYF. The chain links TRBV4-3 to TRBJ2-7; maybe TRBD1 (5 bases). CDR1 is LGHNA and CDR2 is YSLEER in the germline V gene. Trimming left V 0 bases short and J 5 bases short, with 11 bases between. The CDR3 sequence is 14 residues long.

This clone was picked up one time. This chain uses TRBV28 with TRBJ1-5; 7 bases align to TRBD1. Germline V CDR1 and CDR2: MDHEN, SYDVKM. CDR3 size: 16 residues. The ends lost 0 bases at V and 4 bases at J; junction bases unmatched: 6. In nucleotides, the CDR3 is TGTGCCAGCAGTTTATGGCCTGGGACAGTTAATCAGCCCCAGCATTTT. This sequence encodes CASSLWPGTVNQPQHF.

The chain has TRBV25-1 and TRBJ2-7; no clear D gene. The germline V and J ends were trimmed by 1 base and 0 bases, with 10 bases remaining between them. Germline V gene data show CDR1 as MGHDK and CDR2 as SYGVNS. The CDR3 covers 15 residues. The CDR3, as DNA: TGTGCCAGCAGTGAATCTCGTACCAGCTCCTACGAGCAGTACTTC. It specifies CASSESRTSSYEQYF.

The rearrangement uses TRBV7-2 and TRBJ1-6, with D perhaps matching TRBD1 (5 bases). Germline V lookup: CDR1 SGHTA, CDR2 FQGNSA. Between the trimmed V and J ends, which lost 3 bases and 10 bases, there was a span of 16 bases. The CDR3 covers 15 residues. The CDR3 loop reads CASSLVGGERSPLHF. DNA of the CDR3: TGTGCCAGCAGCTTGGTCGGAGGGGAACGCTCACCCCTCCACTTT. Drawing the rest from reference TRBV7-2 and TRBJ1-6, the complete variable domain is GAGVSQSPSNKVTEKGKDVELRCDPISGHTALYWYRQSLGQGLEFLIYFQGNSAPDKSGLPSDRFSAERTGGSVSTLTIQRTQQEDSAVYLCASSLVGGERSPLHFGNGTRLTVT.